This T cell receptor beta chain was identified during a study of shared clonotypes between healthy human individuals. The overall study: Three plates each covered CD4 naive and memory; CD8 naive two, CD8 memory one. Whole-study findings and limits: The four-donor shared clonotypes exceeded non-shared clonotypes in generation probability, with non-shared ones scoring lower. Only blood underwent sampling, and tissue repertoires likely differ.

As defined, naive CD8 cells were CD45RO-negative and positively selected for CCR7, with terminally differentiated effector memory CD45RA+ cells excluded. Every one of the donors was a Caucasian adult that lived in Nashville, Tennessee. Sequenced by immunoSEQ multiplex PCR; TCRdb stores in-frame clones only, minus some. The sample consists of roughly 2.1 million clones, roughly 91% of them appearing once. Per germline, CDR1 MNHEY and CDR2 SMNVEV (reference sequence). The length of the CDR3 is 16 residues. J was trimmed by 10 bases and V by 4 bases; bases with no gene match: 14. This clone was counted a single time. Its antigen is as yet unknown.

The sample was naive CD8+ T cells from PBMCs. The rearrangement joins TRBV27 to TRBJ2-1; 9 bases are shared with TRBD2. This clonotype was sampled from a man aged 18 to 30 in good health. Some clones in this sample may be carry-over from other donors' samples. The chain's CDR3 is CASSSHAAGGVAEQFF. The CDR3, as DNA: TGTGCCAGCAGTTCCCACGCAGCGGGGGGAGTGGCCGAGCAGTTCTTC.